The rows below give T cell receptor beta chains drawn from one sample of a study of T-cell reconstitution after alpha-beta-depleted transplantation in children. In TCRdb, the PCR reads were re-called with MiXCR into one record per CDR3 protein. The sample lists fewer than 450,000 distinct CDR3 sequences, 15% to 20% seen once, with roughly 40% in the top ten. The sequenced sample was PBMCs, mostly from graft donor cells, obtained 360 days after TCRalphabeta/CD19-depleted stem cell transplant. Receptors originate from a male patient between 2 and 15 years old who had a stem cell transplant for acute lymphoblastic leukemia, so the T cells may come from the graft donor. Both conserved end residues are part of each CDR3. The D gene is left open where the match is weak. The size field is filled for only some rows; it gives once, few, many or a size class.

d_call	v_call	clone_size	j_call	cdr3_nt	cdr3_aa
.	TRBV5-1	many	TRBJ2-3	TGCGCCAGCAGCTTTTCCAGTTTCGGAGATACGCAGTATTTT	CASSFSSFGDTQYF
TRBD2	TRBV28	few	TRBJ2-7	TGTGCCAGCAGTTTTAGCGGTCCCCGTTGGCACTTAGCGGGAGACACCTACGAGCAGTACTTC	CASSFSGPRWHLAGDTYEQYF
.	TRBV4-1	.	TRBJ2-7	TGCGCCAGCAGCCAAGATCGGTCAGTCTCCTACTACGAGCAGTACTTC	CASSQDRSVSYYEQYF
TRBD1	TRBV29-1	.	TRBJ2-5	TGCAGCGGGACAGGGGGCCTTCAAGAGACCCAGTACTTC	CSGTGGLQETQYF
.	TRBV5-1	.	TRBJ2-1	TGCGCCAGCAGCTTGTTCCAGGGGAATGAGCAGTTCTTC	CASSLFQGNEQFF
.	TRBV10-3	.	TRBJ2-2	TGTGCCATCAGAAGCAATCGGGAGTCGGACACCGGGGAGCTGTTTTTT	CAIRSNRESDTGELFF
.	TRBV20-1	.	TRBJ2-1	TGCAGTGCTAGGCTCCTCTACAATGAGCAGTTCTTC	CSARLLYNEQFF
TRBD2	TRBV28	few	TRBJ2-7	TGTGCCAGCAGTATGGGACTAGCGGTGAACGAGCAGTACTTC	CASSMGLAVNEQYF
TRBD2	TRBV5-1	many	TRBJ2-1	TGCGCCAGTACCCACGACGCTAGCGGGGCGGTTGATGAGCAGTTCTTC	CASTHDASGAVDEQFF
.	TRBV28	once	TRBJ2-7	TGTGCCAGCAGTTTATTAGGACCTTACGAGCAGTACTTC	CASSLLGPYEQYF
.	TRBV7-8	.	TRBJ2-1	TGTGCCAGCAGCTTAATCGGCTTCCCCAGCTCCTACAATGAGCAGTTCTTC	CASSLIGFPSSYNEQFF
.	TRBV5-1	many	TRBJ2-3	TGCGCCAGCAGCTGGGGGCACCTACTAGCGAGCAATCCCACAGATACGCAGTATTTT	CASSWGHLLASNPTDTQYF
.	TRBV15	.	TRBJ2-1	TGTGCCACCAGCAGAGATGCGCCTAGCCCCAATGAGCAGTTCTTC	CATSRDAPSPNEQFF
TRBD1	TRBV4-1	few	TRBJ1-2	TGCGCCAGCAGCCGACCAGGGGGGACTACCTATGGCTACACCTTC	CASSRPGGTTYGYTF
TRBD2	TRBV29-1	few	TRBJ2-7	TGCAGCGCGGAGGGGACTAGCCGCTACGAGCAGTACTTC	CSAEGTSRYEQYF
TRBD2	TRBV4-1	few	TRBJ2-2	TGCGCCAGCAGCCAAGGGATGGGACTAGCGGCTAAGAACACCGGGGAGCTGTTTTTT	CASSQGMGLAAKNTGELFF
TRBD2	TRBV7-9	few	TRBJ2-7	TGTGCCAGCAGCTTCTCAATTTTAAGCGGGAGGCCCAACGAGCAGTACTTC	CASSFSILSGRPNEQYF
TRBD2	TRBV3-1	few	TRBJ2-1	TGTGCCAGCAGCCAATCCCAGACTAGCGGAGGGAATGAGCAGTTCTTC	CASSQSQTSGGNEQFF
.	TRBV27	many	TRBJ2-1	TGTGCCAGCAGTCCGGCGGGCAGCTCCTACAATGAGCAGTTCTTC	CASSPAGSSYNEQFF
TRBD2	TRBV4-3	many	TRBJ2-1	TGCGCCAGCAGCCAAGATACTAGCGGGAGTTCCTACAATGAGCAGTTCTTC	CASSQDTSGSSYNEQFF
.	TRBV13	.	TRBJ2-7	TGTGCCAGCAGATCGGAAAGCGAGCAGTACTTC	CASRSESEQYF
.	TRBV3-1	.	TRBJ1-6	TGTGCCAGCAGCCAAAATGGGGGTTCACCCCTCCACTTT	CASSQNGGSPLHF
TRBD2	TRBV11-3	.	TRBJ2-1	TGTGCCAGCAGCTTAGGGGTTAGCGGGAGGGATGAGCAGTTCTTC	CASSLGVSGRDEQFF
.	TRBV4-2	few	TRBJ2-5	TGTGCCAGCAGCCAAGGGCAGGGGTTAGAGACCCAGTACTTC	CASSQGQGLETQYF
TRBD2	TRBV12-3/TRBV12-4	.	TRBJ2-5	TGTGCCAGCGGCTCCAACCCCGCTAGCGGAGGCCCAGAAGAGACCCAGTACTTC	CASGSNPASGGPEETQYF
TRBD2	TRBV10-3	.	TRBJ2-3	TGTGCCATCAGTGAGGGAGCGGGATTAGAAACAGATACGCAGTATTTT	CAISEGAGLETDTQYF
TRBD2	TRBV18	.	TRBJ2-1	TGTGCCAGCTCACCCGAGGCCGGGGACGGGGGGAATGAGCAGTTCTTC	CASSPEAGDGGNEQFF
.	TRBV7-6	many	TRBJ1-1	TGTGCCAGCAGCTTAGGGACAGAGAACACTGAAGCTTTCTTT	CASSLGTENTEAFF
TRBD2	TRBV12-3/TRBV12-4	many	TRBJ2-1	TGTGCCAGCGGGACTAGCGGGAGTCACGAGCAGTTCTTC	CASGTSGSHEQFF
TRBD1	TRBV11-1	many	TRBJ2-5	TGTGCCAGCAGCTTCCAGGGGGCCTTTGAGACCCAGTACTTC	CASSFQGAFETQYF
.	TRBV20-1	few	TRBJ2-1	TGCAGTGCTAGACCCCCTAGCATTCAAGAGCAGTTCTTC	CSARPPSIQEQFF
.	TRBV20-1	few	TRBJ1-2	TGCAGTGCGCTTCAGGGTTGGGGTGATGGCTACACCTTC	CSALQGWGDGYTF
TRBD2	TRBV12-3/TRBV12-4	few	TRBJ2-1	TGTGCCAGCAGTTTTCGACGGGCGGGAGTCACCTACAATGAGCAGTTCTTC	CASSFRRAGVTYNEQFF
.	TRBV11-1	few	TRBJ2-1	TGTGCCAGCAGCCAAGGCCGCGGCGCGGAGCAGTTCTTC	CASSQGRGAEQFF
.	TRBV7-9	few	TRBJ2-1	TGTGCCAGCAGCTTACGGGAGTTAGGCCCCCCTGAGCAGTTCTTC	CASSLRELGPPEQFF
TRBD1	TRBV7-6	few	TRBJ2-2	TGTGCCAGCAGCTTTGCACAGGGGGCGGGAACCGGGGAGCTGTTTTTT	CASSFAQGAGTGELFF
.	TRBV7-9	.	TRBJ2-7	TGTGCCAGCAGCGAAACCCAGGGTTGGGGTGGCGAGCAGTACTTC	CASSETQGWGGEQYF
TRBD2	TRBV12-3/TRBV12-4	few	TRBJ2-1	TGTGCCAGCAGTCCCGGGAGGGCCGATGAGCAGTTCTTC	CASSPGRADEQFF
TRBD1	TRBV19	.	TRBJ2-2	TGTGCCAGTAGTATTCCTAGGGGGCGCTTCGGGGAGCTGTTTTTT	CASSIPRGRFGELFF
TRBD2	TRBV7-2	.	TRBJ2-1	TGTGCCAGCAGCCCATACCTAGCGGGAGGTACTGAGCAGTTCTTC	CASSPYLAGGTEQFF
.	TRBV14	.	TRBJ1-1	TGTGCCAGCAGCCCAAGGGTGAACACTGAAGCTTTCTTT	CASSPRVNTEAFF
.	TRBV12-5	.	TRBJ2-1	TGTGCTAGTAGGATGGGTGGCGGGGACGATGAGCAGTTCTTC	CASRMGGGDDEQFF
.	TRBV18	.	TRBJ1-3	TGTGCCAGCTCACCCATCAGGGCTAACGGTGGAAACACCATATATTTT	CASSPIRANGGNTIYF
.	TRBV6-2/TRBV6-3	.	TRBJ2-7	TGTGCCAGCACCCTCTACTACGAGCAGTACTTC	CASTLYYEQYF
TRBD1	TRBV25-1	.	TRBJ2-3	TGTGCCAGCAGTGAATGGGCAGGGGGCGCGGATACGCAGTATTTT	CASSEWAGGADTQYF
TRBD1	TRBV29-1	.	TRBJ1-5	TGCAGCGGACAGGGGAACCTCGGGACCCAGCATTTT	CSGQGNLGTQHF
TRBD1	TRBV5-1	.	TRBJ2-7	TGCGCCAGCTCCGCTCAGGGGGCAGACGAGCAGTACTTC	CASSAQGADEQYF
TRBD1	TRBV27	.	TRBJ1-4	TGTGCCAGCAGGTCCACAGGGGGTGCAACTAATGAAAAACTGTTTTTT	CASRSTGGATNEKLFF
.	TRBV29-1	many	TRBJ1-1	TGCAGCGTTGACTCCTTTTCCCTTGACACTGAAGCTTTCTTT	CSVDSFSLDTEAFF
TRBD1	TRBV7-3	.	TRBJ2-7	TGTGCCAGCAGCCGAAACGGACAGGGAGACGAGCAGTACTTC	CASSRNGQGDEQYF
.	TRBV4-1	.	TRBJ2-7	TGCGCCAGCAGCCAAGAAGGCACCCTCTACGAGCAGTACTTC	CASSQEGTLYEQYF
.	TRBV6-2/TRBV6-3	.	TRBJ1-5	TGTGCCAGCAGTTCGTTTGGGAATCAGCCCCAGCATTTT	CASSSFGNQPQHF
TRBD2	TRBV5-1	few	TRBJ2-7	TGCGCCAGCAGCTCCCATCTAGCGGGGGTCGAGCAGTACTTC	CASSSHLAGVEQYF
.	TRBV9	.	TRBJ1-2	TGTGCCAGCAGCGCCCCGGGGCTATACCATGGCTACACCTTC	CASSAPGLYHGYTF